This entry is about one TCR beta chain. Germline lookup yields CDR1 SGHAT and CDR2 FQNNGV. This CDR3 has 16 residues. V was cut by 5 bases and J by 5 bases, with 19 bases left in between. These data are taken from a study of OX40 agonist ivuxolimab in advanced cancers. Study details: Each patient was given ivuxolimab into a vein every 2 weeks, at 0.01 to 10 mg/kg.

Measured with immunoSEQ multiplex PCR; TCRdb has only the in-frame clones, and not every one. The sample has under 20,000 clones; approximately 80% are singletons. The origin of this receptor is an adult with an advanced solid tumor such as melanoma, head and neck, liver or kidney cancer. V usage is TRBV11-2 and J usage is TRBJ2-1; no reliable D call. This sample comprised CD4+ or CD8+ T cells sorted from blood, obtained in a trial of the OX40 agonist ivuxolimab. CDR3 residues: CASSPLRPPDNNEQFF. Written as DNA, the CDR3 is TGTGCCAGCAGCCCATTACGGCCCCCAGATAACAATGAGCAGTTCTTC.